The 28 T cell receptor beta chains listed next were all sequenced from one sample in a study of T cell changes during pregnancy in multiple sclerosis. Some clones are missing from TCRdb's copy, which holds only in-frame ones; the method was immunoSEQ multiplex PCR. The profile shows about 57,000 clones, 92% of them singletons. This specimen was CD4+ T cells from peripheral blood mononuclear cells, taken in the second trimester of pregnancy. Every receptor here comes from a female donor with multiple sclerosis, enrolled in a pregnancy study.

The genes are TRBV7-2 and TRBJ1-1; D not resolved. The V end lost 1 base, the J end lost 1 base, and 7 bases lay between the germline ends. Per the germline V gene, CDR1 is SGHTA and CDR2 is FQGNSA. CDR3 length: 14 amino acids. The DNA of the CDR3 is TGTGCCAGCAGCTTAGTCGACTCGAACACTGAAGCTTTCTTT. Amino acid sequence: CASSLVDSNTEAFF. Full variable domain (remainder filled in from reference TRBV7-2 and TRBJ1-1): GAGVSQSPSNKVTEKGKDVELRCDPISGHTALYWYRQSLGQGLEFLIYFQGNSAPDKSGLPSDRFSAERTGGSVSTLTIQRTQQEDSAVYLCASSLVDSNTEAFFGQGTRLTVV.

This clone was seen only once. V and J are TRBV28 and TRBJ1-1; possibly TRBD1 for D (5 bases). Germline CDR1 is MDHEN and CDR2 is SYDVKM. V lost 5 bases, J lost 3 bases, and 13 bases lay in between. The CDR3 spans 14 residues. The CDR3 bases are TGTGCCAGCAGTCCCGGACACTCGTACACTGAAGCTTTCTTT. It specifies CASSPGHSYTEAFF. The full variable domain, its missing parts supplied by reference TRBV28 and TRBJ1-1, is DVKVTQSSRYLVKRTGEKVFLECVQDMDHENMFWYRQDPGLGLRLIYFSYDVKMKEKGDIPEGYSVSREKKERFSLILESASTNQTSMYLCASSPGHSYTEAFFGQGTRLTVV.

The CDR3 spells CSVVTGLNTEAFF. In DNA, the CDR3 is TGCAGCGTAGTGACAGGGTTAAACACTGAAGCTTTCTTT. The V and J genes are TRBV29-1 and TRBJ1-1; TRBD1 matches 7 bases. V shed 6 bases, J shed 2 bases, and the junction held 6 bases outside the gene matches. Germline V CDR1 and CDR2: SQVTM, ANQGSEA. This CDR3 has 13 residues.

The table lists this clone with a few counts. This chain uses TRBV7-8 with TRBJ2-7; 8 nucleotides line up with TRBD1. V gave up 0 bases and J gave up 9 bases; unmatched junction bases: 13. The CDR3 covers 16 residues. Germline-derived CDR1 and CDR2 are SGHVS and FQNEAQ. CDR3 DNA: TGTGCCAGCAGCTTAGCGGATGGGACAGGAGCTAGTTTGCAGTACTTC. It codes for CASSLADGTGASLQYF.

The V call is TRBV9, the J call TRBJ1-3, with 9 bases that match TRBD1. Germline CDR1 and CDR2: SGDLS and YYNGEE. The CDR3 length is 18 residues. After removal of 4 bases from V and 0 bases from J, the junction contained 11 bases not matched to a gene. The CDR3 region is CASSSDRGSGSSGNTIYF. For the CDR3, the DNA is TGTGCCAGCAGCTCGGACAGGGGCAGTGGGAGCTCTGGAAACACCATATATTTT.

The chain employs TRBV29-1 and TRBJ2-5, with 7 bases fitting TRBD2. Germline-derived CDR1 and CDR2 are SQVTM and ANQGSEA. The V and J ends lost 8 bases and 0 bases, in that order; junction bases with no gene match: 3. The CDR3 is made up of 12 amino acids. CDR3 amino acids: CSFRGDQETQYF. The CDR3 nucleotides read TGCAGCTTCCGGGGGGACCAAGAGACCCAGTACTTC.

This chain links TRBV29-1 with TRBJ1-2; D gene uncertain. Germline V CDR1 and CDR2: SQVTM, ANQGSEA. This CDR3 is 13 amino acids long. V shed 3 bases and J shed 6 bases, with 14 bases lying between them. The CDR3 DNA is TGCAGCGTTGATCGAGGGCTAGGGAATGGCTACACCTTC. Translated: CSVDRGLGNGYTF.

The chain links TRBV19 to TRBJ2-1; 10 bases line up with TRBD1. Losses at the gene ends were 10 bases for V and 1 base for J; bases not matched to a gene: 4. The CDR3 sequence is 14 residues long. Germline V gives CDR1 LNHDA, CDR2 SQIVND (reference sequence). The CDR3 region is CATAGQGSYNEQFF. As DNA, the CDR3 is TGTGCCACCGCGGGACAGGGGTCCTACAATGAGCAGTTCTTC.

This clone has just one count. The chain links TRBV5-4 to TRBJ2-7; the match to TRBD2 covers 12 bases. With V trimmed by 1 base and J by 4 bases, 6 bases remained unmatched. Germline CDR1 and CDR2: SGHNT and YYREEE (reference sequence). This CDR3 contains 16 residues. The chain's CDR3 is CASSLMRTSGIYEQYF. Here the CDR3 DNA reads TGTGCCAGCAGCTTGATGAGGACTAGCGGGATTTACGAGCAGTACTTC.

The chain combines TRBV5-1 with TRBJ1-2, with D perhaps TRBD1 (6 bases). Trimming stripped 0 bases from V and 4 bases from J, with 13 bases between. The germline gives CDR1 SGHRS, CDR2 YFSETQ. The CDR3 has 15 amino acids. CDR3 coding DNA: TGCGCCAGCAGCTTGGCCGAGGGAGGGGGCTATGGCTACACCTTC. Protein sequence: CASSLAEGGGYGYTF.

The chain combines TRBV7-3 with TRBJ2-7; 9 bases map to TRBD2. Unmatched junction bases numbered 7, after V lost 2 bases and J lost 2 bases. The germline CDR1 and CDR2 sequences are SGHTA and FQGTGA. CDR3 size: 16 residues. The CDR3, as DNA: TGTGCCAGCAGCTTAGGGAGAGCGGGGGGCGCCTACGAGCAGTACTTC. This sequence encodes CASSLGRAGGAYEQYF.

The chain combines TRBV19 with TRBJ1-5; TRBD1 matches at 11 bases. V lost 8 bases, J lost 6 bases, and 3 bases stayed unmatched. CDR3 size: 13 residues. In germline, CDR1 is LNHDA, CDR2 SQIVND (reference sequence). This CDR3 is CASGQGAGQPQHF. In DNA, the CDR3 is TGTGCCAGTGGACAGGGGGCAGGTCAGCCCCAGCATTTT.

This chain connects TRBV10-2 to TRBJ1-2, with D possibly matching TRBD1 (5 bases). The V end was cut by 0 bases, the J end by 4 bases, with 12 bases between. The CDR3 is made up of 15 amino acids. In germline, CDR1 is WSHSY, CDR2 SAAADI. CDR3 in amino acids: CASSESVGRVYGYTF. The CDR3 region has the DNA TGCGCCAGCAGTGAGTCCGTGGGGCGCGTCTATGGCTACACCTTC.

The chain combines TRBV30 with TRBJ1-4; D possibly corresponds to TRBD1 (5 bases). CDR1 and CDR2 from the germline V gene are GTSNPN and SVGIG (reference sequence). The CDR3 extends over 13 amino acids. V was shortened by 5 bases and J by 5 bases, with 12 bases between the two germline ends. The CDR3 DNA reads TGTGCCTGGCGGTGGGGGGTGAATGAAAAACTGTTTTTT. Translating it yields CAWRWGVNEKLFF.

The V and J genes are TRBV7-8 and TRBJ2-7, with 10 bases fitting TRBD2. Germline V gives CDR1 SGHVS, CDR2 FQNEAQ. The junction had 13 bases not matched to a gene; V was cut back by 1 base and J by 4 bases. The CDR3 covers 18 residues. In DNA, the CDR3 is TGTGCCAGCAGCTTAGTACGGTCTAGCGGGAGTATAAAGTACGAGCAGTACTTC. This codes for CASSLVRSSGSIKYEQYF. The entire variable domain, with the rest obtained from reference TRBV7-8 and TRBJ2-7, is as follows: GAGVSQSPRYKVAKRGQDVALRCDPISGHVSLFWYQQALGQGPEFLTYFQNEAQLDKSGLPSDRFFAERPEGSVSTLKIQRTQQEDSAVYLCASSLVRSSGSIKYEQYFGPGTRLTVT.

J is TRBJ1-1 and V is TRBV5-1; maybe TRBD1 (5 bases). Germline CDR1 is SGHRS and CDR2 is YFSETQ. V lost 0 bases, J lost 4 bases, and 16 bases lay in between. The CDR3 is made up of 16 amino acids. Here the CDR3 DNA reads TGCGCCAGCAGCTTGGAATCGGCCCGAAGGGGCACTGAAGCTTTCTTT. Translating it yields CASSLESARRGTEAFF.

The CDR3: CASSLGGDRTGELFF. CDR3 nucleotide sequence: TGTGCCAGCAGCTTGGGGGGGGATCGGACCGGGGAGCTGTTTTTT. This sequence joins TRBV13 and TRBJ2-2, with 7 bases matching TRBD2. This CDR3 has 15 residues. V was clipped by 3 bases and J by 5 bases; unmatched bases: 6. Per the germline V gene, CDR1 is PRHDT and CDR2 is FYEKMQ (reference sequence).

The CDR3 sequence is CASSIGVEGGELFF. The CDR3 DNA reads TGTGCCAGCAGCATAGGCGTGGAGGGCGGGGAGCTGTTTTTT. V and J are TRBV7-9 and TRBJ2-2, with a possible D match to TRBD2 (6 bases). CDR1 SEHNR and CDR2 FQNEAQ come from the germline V gene (reference sequence). The CDR3 has 14 residues. Trimming took off 5 bases at V and 7 bases at J, with 14 bases between the two ends. The full variable domain, rest sourced from reference TRBV7-9 and TRBJ2-2, is DTGVSQNPRHKITKRGQNVTFRCDPISEHNRLYWYRQTLGQGPEFLTYFQNEAQLEKSRLLSDRFSAERPKGSFSTLEIQRTEQGDSAMYLCASSIGVEGGELFFGEGSRLTVL.

The V call is TRBV6-1, the J call TRBJ2-2; 9 positions agree with TRBD2. The germline CDR1 and CDR2 sequences are MNHNS and SASEGT. The CDR3 contains 14 residues. V dropped 3 bases and J dropped 6; count of bases not matched to a gene: 2. The CDR3 nucleotides are TGTGCCAGCAGTGACCGACTAGCGGCCGGGGAGCTGTTTTTT. This codes for CASSDRLAAGELFF.

The rearrangement joins TRBV29-1 to TRBJ2-1, with a tentative D call TRBD2 (5 bases). This CDR3 region has 14 residues. V was shortened by 6 bases and J by 2 bases, with 14 bases between the two germline ends. The germline V gene encodes CDR1 SQVTM and CDR2 ANQGSEA. The CDR3 loop reads CSVFFGNTYNEQFF. The CDR3, as DNA: TGCAGCGTCTTCTTCGGGAATACCTACAATGAGCAGTTCTTC.

The rearrangement links TRBV5-1 to TRBJ1-2; D is unresolved. Trimming left V 0 bases short and J 6 bases short, with 6 bases between. The length of the CDR3 is 12 residues. The germline CDR1 and CDR2 sequences are SGHRS and YFSETQ. The CDR3: CASSLDGNGYTF. The CDR3 nucleotides are TGCGCCAGCAGCTTGGATGGCAATGGCTACACCTTC.

The rearrangement links TRBV27 to TRBJ1-2; maybe TRBD1 (5 bases). Germline V lookup: CDR1 MNHEY, CDR2 SMNVEV (reference sequence). The CDR3 is made up of 14 amino acids. V dropped 3 bases and J dropped 7 bases, with 15 bases sitting between them. Here the CDR3 reads CASSFSPVGGGYTF. As DNA, the CDR3 is TGTGCCAGCAGTTTTTCCCCGGTGGGGGGTGGCTACACCTTC.

The rearrangement links TRBV9 to TRBJ2-3; D perhaps matches TRBD2 (6 bases). The germline CDR1 and CDR2 sequences are SGDLS and YYNGEE. V was clipped by 5 bases and J by 0 bases, with 13 bases between them. This CDR3 is 15 amino acids long. CDR3 sequence reads: CASRPGLSSTDTQYF. For the CDR3, the DNA is TGTGCCAGCAGACCCGGACTATCCAGCACAGATACGCAGTATTTT.

The CDR3 protein is CASSGQGRNSPLHF. Here the CDR3 DNA reads TGTGCCAGCAGCGGACAGGGTCGTAATTCACCCCTCCACTTT. This sequence joins TRBV9 and TRBJ1-6, with 7 bases fitting TRBD1. Germline V CDR1 and CDR2: SGDLS, YYNGEE. V lost 3 bases and J lost 6; bases outside the gene matches: 3. This CDR3 has 14 amino acids.

This chain joins TRBV19 and TRBJ1-3; D gene uncertain. This CDR3 comprises 13 residues. V lost 2 bases to trimming and J lost 8 bases, with 10 bases between them. Germline CDR1 LNHDA, CDR2 SQIVND (reference sequence). Written as DNA, the CDR3 is TGTGCCAGTAGTATACCGCGGGGAGACACCATATATTTT. This translates into CASSIPRGDTIYF. Complete variable domain (other parts from reference TRBV19 and TRBJ1-3): DGGITQSPKYLFRKEGQNVTLSCEQNLNHDAMYWYRQDPGQGLRLIYYSQIVNDFQKGDIAEGYSVSREKKESFPLTVTSAQKNPTAFYLCASSIPRGDTIYFGEGSWLTVV.

The rearrangement joins TRBV5-1 to TRBJ1-4, with 7 bases fitting TRBD1. The CDR3 extends over 15 amino acids. Germline V gives CDR1 SGHRS, CDR2 YFSETQ. J was trimmed by 7 bases and V by 0 bases; bases with no gene match: 6. In DNA, the CDR3 is TGCGCCAGCAGCTTGGGGGACAGTCAATTTGAAAAACTGTTTTTT. This translates into CASSLGDSQFEKLFF.

The chain has TRBV10-3 and TRBJ2-2, with D tentatively TRBD2 (5 bases). The length of the CDR3 is 12 residues. With 10 bases removed from V and 3 bases from J, the gap between germline ends came to 9 bases. Germline CDR1 and CDR2: ENHRY and SYGVKD. CDR3 sequence reads: CATGYDTGELFF. In DNA, the CDR3 is TGTGCCACGGGGTATGACACCGGGGAGCTGTTTTTT.

The V call is TRBV5-6, the J call TRBJ1-6; D is possibly TRBD1 (6 bases). Germline CDR1 is SGHDT and CDR2 is YYEEEE. Trimming took off 3 bases at V and 0 bases at J, with 16 bases between the two ends. The CDR3 length is 18 residues. The CDR3 spells CASSSLGGRSSYNSPLHF. The CDR3 region has the DNA TGTGCCAGCAGCTCATTGGGGGGGCGGAGCTCCTATAATTCACCCCTCCACTTT.